This T cell receptor (beta chain) came from a study of T cells after yellow fever vaccination. At the level of the study: Preparing low-cell-number fractions relied on SMART-Seq v4 Ultra Low Input. Study outcomes and limitations: Compared with primary, the secondary response was weaker and peaked at day 5, not 15. Only a small proportion of the clonotypes turned up in both the CD4 and the CD8 compartments, likely arising from convergent recombination. Abundant clonotypes from the bulk population could get into FACS-sorted repertoires as contaminants.

About this clonotype: Its antigen is unknown.

Each CDR3 protein is one row after TCRdb ran MiXCR on the 5' RACE reads. The table lists approximately 510,000 distinct CDR3 sequences, 20% to 25% of them singletons. Here the sequenced sample was PBMCs, taken approximately 20 days after the first yellow fever vaccination. The receptor's source is a man between 18 and 35 years old who received the YFV17D yellow fever vaccine.

Written as DNA, the CDR3 is TGCAGCGTCGGACAGGGGGACTATGGCTACACCTTC. Residues: CSVGQGDYGYTF. This chain connects TRBV29-1 to TRBJ1-2, with 10 bases matching TRBD1. The CDR3 extends over 12 amino acids. The junction had 1 base not matched to a gene; V was cut back by 6 bases and J by 3 bases. CDR1 and CDR2 (germline): SQVTM, ANQGSEA.